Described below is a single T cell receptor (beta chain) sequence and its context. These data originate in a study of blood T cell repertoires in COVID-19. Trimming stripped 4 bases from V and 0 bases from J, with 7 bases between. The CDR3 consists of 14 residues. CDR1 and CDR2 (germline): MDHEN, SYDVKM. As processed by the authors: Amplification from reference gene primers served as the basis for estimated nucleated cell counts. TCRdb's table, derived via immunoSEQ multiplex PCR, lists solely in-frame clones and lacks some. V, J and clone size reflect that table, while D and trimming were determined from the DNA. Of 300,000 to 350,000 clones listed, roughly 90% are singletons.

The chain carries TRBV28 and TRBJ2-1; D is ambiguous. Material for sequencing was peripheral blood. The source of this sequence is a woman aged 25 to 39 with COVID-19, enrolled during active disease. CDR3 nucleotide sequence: TGTGCCAGCAGTTCGACATACTCCTACAATGAGCAGTTCTTC. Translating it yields CASSSTYSYNEQFF.